This T cell receptor beta chain comes out of a study of blood T cell repertoires in COVID-19. Original analysis: Cell counts per sample came from amplifying reference gene primers. Method: immunoSEQ multiplex PCR; TCRdb's copy keeps in-frame clones and lacks some. V, J and clone size are taken as reported in that table, and D and trimming were inferred from the DNA itself. The sample lists about 210,000 clones; about 90% were seen once. This sequence was found in a young man with active or convalescent COVID-19. Sequencing was carried out using peripheral blood.

In nucleotides, the CDR3 is TGTGCCTGGAAAACCGGGACTAGCCCTTACAATGAGCAGTTCTTC. Protein sequence: CAWKTGTSPYNEQFF. The J gene is TRBJ2-1, the V gene TRBV30; TRBD2 aligns across 9 bases. Germline V gene sequence: CDR1 GTSNPN, CDR2 SVGIG (reference sequence). CDR3 length equals 15 residues. J was trimmed by 4 bases and V by 4 bases; bases with no gene match: 8.